The rows below give T cell receptor beta chains drawn from one sample of a study of beta chain features in type 1 diabetes. Clones were read by immunoSEQ multiplex PCR, and TCRdb kept only the in-frame ones, dropping some. The data show 600,000 to 700,000 clones, 13% seen once. Sequenced: naive CD4+ T cells from blood. These receptors originate from a man younger than 35 with type 1 diabetes. CDR3s include the opening cysteine and the closing phenylalanine or tryptophan. Each record gives: clone size, J gene, D gene, V gene, CDR3 DNA, CDR3 protein. D genes are given only for firm matches. The listing skips clone size in some rows; elsewhere it reads once, few, many or a size class.

>-|TRBJ1-5|-|TRBV30
TGTGCCTGGACCGTAGGGACCTTAAATCAGCCCCAGCATTTT
CAWTVGTLNQPQHF
>few|TRBJ2-7|-|TRBV6-6
TGTGCCAGCAGTTACATAGGCGGTCTGGGCGAGCAGTACTTC
CASSYIGGLGEQYF
>-|TRBJ1-6|-|TRBV7-8
TGTGCCAGCAGCTTAGAAAACAGGGTGGTCGGTTCACCCCTCCACTTT
CASSLENRVVGSPLHF
>-|TRBJ2-1|-|TRBV30
TGTGCCTGGAGTGGGGATCCTCTCTACAATGAGCAGTTCTTC
CAWSGDPLYNEQFF
>few|TRBJ1-5|-|TRBV19
TGTGCCAGTAGTACCGACCGGGTTACAGGTCAGGTTCAGCCCCAGCATTTT
CASSTDRVTGQVQPQHF
>-|TRBJ1-1|-|TRBV6-6
TGTGCCAGCAGTTACCAGGCAGAAGCTTTCTTT
CASSYQAEAFF
>-|TRBJ2-7|-|TRBV10-3
TGTGCCATCAGGGCCGGGGACTCGAACTCCTACGAGCAGTACTTC
CAIRAGDSNSYEQYF
>-|TRBJ2-3|TRBD2|TRBV4-2
TGTGCCAGCAGCCAAGATAATGCGGGGGGATTCCCAGATACGCAGTATTTT
CASSQDNAGGFPDTQYF
>-|TRBJ1-5|-|TRBV10-3
TGTGCCATCAGTGCCGGACAGCCTAATCAGCCCCAGCATTTT
CAISAGQPNQPQHF
>few|TRBJ2-1|-|TRBV7-9
TGTGCCAGCAGCTTAGCGGGCCCCACACTTCTGGATGAGCAGTTCTTC
CASSLAGPTLLDEQFF
>few|TRBJ1-2|-|TRBV30
TGTGCCTGGAGTGCGTACTTCCATGGCTACACCTTC
CAWSAYFHGYTF
>few|TRBJ1-4|TRBD1|TRBV7-9
TGTGCCAGCAGCTCCGGGACAGATGGAACTAATGAAAAACTGTTTTTT
CASSSGTDGTNEKLFF
>-|TRBJ2-5|-|TRBV5-4
TGTGCCAGCAGTCGCCAAACCGGGACAAGAGAGACCCAGTACTTC
CASSRQTGTRETQYF
>-|TRBJ1-2|-|TRBV28
TGTGCCAGCAGACCCCCCGGCGGGACCTCATACACCTTC
CASRPPGGTSYTF
>few|TRBJ2-3|-|TRBV29-1
TGCAGCCTTGCGGGGGCAGGAGTAGTGGGCACAGATACGCAGTATTTT
CSLAGAGVVGTDTQYF
>few|TRBJ2-1|-|TRBV4-2
TGTGCCAGCAGCACAGGACAGCCCCCTCGGGGGCAGTTCTTC
CASSTGQPPRGQFF
>few|TRBJ2-1|TRBD2|TRBV28
TGTGCCAGCGGAGGGGCTAGCGGGCCCAGCTCCTACAATGAGCAGTTCTTC
CASGGASGPSSYNEQFF
>few|TRBJ2-1|TRBD2|TRBV7-2
TGTGCCAGCAGTCGCCCGGGACTAGCGGTTGAGCAGTTCTTC
CASSRPGLAVEQFF
>-|TRBJ1-1|-|TRBV6-5
TGTGCCAGCAGTATCCAGGGGATGAACACTGAAGCTTTCTTT
CASSIQGMNTEAFF
>few|TRBJ1-5|-|TRBV7-2
TGTGCCAGCAATGAGGGTAGCAGTGGTAATCAGCCCCAGCATTTT
CASNEGSSGNQPQHF
>-|TRBJ2-7|-|TRBV28
TGTGCCAGCAGTTTAGGCTCCTACGAGCAGTACTTC
CASSLGSYEQYF
>few|TRBJ2-3|-|TRBV9
TGTGCCAGCAGCGAGGGCTCGGCGCCCACAGATACGCAGTATTTT
CASSEGSAPTDTQYF
>-|TRBJ1-2|-|TRBV25-1
TGTGCCAGCAGTGAATGGAGGGGCTATGGCTACACCTTC
CASSEWRGYGYTF
>few|TRBJ2-3|-|TRBV6-6
TGTGCCACCGTATCCGGGCTGGAGAGCACAGATACGCAGTATTTT
CATVSGLESTDTQYF
>few|TRBJ1-1|TRBD1|TRBV27
TGTGCCAGCAGTTCACCGGGACAGGTTGAAGCTTTCTTT
CASSSPGQVEAFF
>-|TRBJ2-2|TRBD1|TRBV7-3
TGTGCCAGCGGACCGGGACAGGGGTACACCGGGGAGCTGTTTTTT
CASGPGQGYTGELFF
>-|TRBJ1-6|-|TRBV7-2
TGTGCCAGCAGCGACCTGGGACGGATTAATTCACCCCTCCACTTT
CASSDLGRINSPLHF
>-|TRBJ1-2|-|TRBV29-1
TGCAGCGTTGGTAGGACAATGGGCCTCTATGGCTACACCTTC
CSVGRTMGLYGYTF
>-|TRBJ1-2|-|TRBV10-2
TGCGCCGTCCTGATAAGAGCCAGTCCTGATGATGGCTACACCTTC
CAVLIRASPDDGYTF
>few|TRBJ1-2|TRBD1|TRBV5-4
TGTGCCAGCAGCAGCCCAACAGGGGGCGGTTCGTATGGCTACACCTTC
CASSSPTGGGSYGYTF
>few|TRBJ2-7|TRBD1|TRBV7-2
TGTGCCAGCAGCCTCGGGACAGGGACGTACGAGCAGTACTTC
CASSLGTGTYEQYF
>few|TRBJ1-5|TRBD1|TRBV4-1
TGCGCCAGCAGCCAAGAGGAGGGGGCTCAGCATTTT
CASSQEEGAQHF
>many|TRBJ2-1|-|TRBV14
TGTGCCAGCAGCCAAGATAGTAGTGAGCAGTTCTTC
CASSQDSSEQFF
>-|TRBJ2-3|TRBD2|TRBV9
TGTGCCAGCAGCGTAGATCAAGCGGGGACCTCGGGAGATACGCAGTATTTT
CASSVDQAGTSGDTQYF
>-|TRBJ1-1|-|TRBV7-9
TGTGCCAGCAGCCTACGGGGGGCCGACACTGAAGCTTTCTTT
CASSLRGADTEAFF
>few|TRBJ2-7|-|TRBV4-1
TGCGCCAGCAGCCAAGAAGGTGGACGCCGAAAATCCTACGAGCAGTACTTC
CASSQEGGRRKSYEQYF
>-|TRBJ1-2|-|TRBV7-9
TGTGCCAGCAGCCCCAAGCCGCCACACGGGACGGGCTACACCTTC
CASSPKPPHGTGYTF
>few|TRBJ1-5|-|TRBV10-3
TGTGCCATCAGTGTAGAGCCAAATCAGCCCCAGCATTTT
CAISVEPNQPQHF
>few|TRBJ1-2|-|TRBV5-1
TGCGCCAGCAGCTTACAACAGCTTGGTGGCTACACCTTC
CASSLQQLGGYTF
>few|TRBJ2-2|-|TRBV9
TGTGCCAGCAGCCCTCCCGTTAGTAGGGGGGGCATCACCGGGGAGCTGTTTTTT
CASSPPVSRGGITGELFF
>-|TRBJ1-1|TRBD1|TRBV7-9
TGTGCGGGACAGGAAAACACTGAAGCTTTCTTT
CAGQENTEAFF
>few|TRBJ2-7|-|TRBV5-1
TGCGCCAGCAGCGTCGAGGCCGGTAGCTCCCACGAGCAGTACTTC
CASSVEAGSSHEQYF
>-|TRBJ1-5|TRBD1|TRBV25-1
TGTGCCAGCAGTATACAGGGGGCGCGAGGCAATCAGCCCCAGCATTTT
CASSIQGARGNQPQHF
>-|TRBJ2-1|TRBD1|TRBV2
TGTGCCAGCAGGGGGGACAGGTACAATGAGCAGTTCTTC
CASRGDRYNEQFF
>few|TRBJ2-3|TRBD2|TRBV5-1
TGCGCCAGCAGCTTGGTCGGGGGGGACACAGATACGCAGTATTTT
CASSLVGGDTDTQYF
>-|TRBJ1-2|-|TRBV28
TGTGCCAGCAGTTTCGGCACTCTCACTAACTATGGCTACACCTTC
CASSFGTLTNYGYTF
>-|TRBJ1-1|-|TRBV5-4
TGTGCCAGCAGCTTGAAGGGGAACACTGAAGCTTTCTTT
CASSLKGNTEAFF
>-|TRBJ2-7|-|TRBV2
TGTGCCAGCGGACCGTTATACGAGCAGTACTTC
CASGPLYEQYF
>-|TRBJ1-2|TRBD1|TRBV27
TGTGCCAGCAGTTTAGAAGACAGGGGATATGGCTACACCTTC
CASSLEDRGYGYTF
>-|TRBJ2-3|TRBD2|TRBV27
TGTGCCAGCAGTCCCCGGACTAGCGGGGGGGCAACGCAGTATTTT
CASSPRTSGGATQYF
>few|TRBJ1-1|-|TRBV29-1
TGCAGCGTTACCGGTCGGATGAACACTGAAGCTTTCTTT
CSVTGRMNTEAFF
>-|TRBJ1-4|-|TRBV14
TGTGCCAGCAGCCAAGATTTCCCACCCTATGAAAAACTGTTTTTT
CASSQDFPPYEKLFF
>few|TRBJ1-2|-|TRBV30
TGTGCCTGGAGCATCCAGGCTAACTATGGCTACACCTTC
CAWSIQANYGYTF
>few|TRBJ2-1|TRBD2|TRBV7-9
TGTGCCAGCAGCTTAGGCAGCCTAGCGGGGTCGACCGGTGAGCAGTTCTTC
CASSLGSLAGSTGEQFF
>-|TRBJ1-6|-|TRBV27
TGTGCCAGCAGTTTCCCAAATTCACCCCTCCACTTT
CASSFPNSPLHF
>once|TRBJ2-1|-|TRBV6-5
TGTGCCAGCAGTTACTCGCGATGGCAGGGTAATGAGCAGTTCTTC
CASSYSRWQGNEQFF
>-|TRBJ2-1|-|TRBV29-1
TGCAGCGTTGAAGCTGTCAGGGCTGACAATGAGCAGTTCTTC
CSVEAVRADNEQFF
>-|TRBJ1-5|-|TRBV5-1
TGCGCCAGCAGCTCAGGACAGAATCAGCCCCAGCATTTT
CASSSGQNQPQHF
>-|TRBJ1-3|-|TRBV9
TGTGCCAGCAGCGTAGCTAACAGCCTCTCTGGAAACACCATATATTTT
CASSVANSLSGNTIYF